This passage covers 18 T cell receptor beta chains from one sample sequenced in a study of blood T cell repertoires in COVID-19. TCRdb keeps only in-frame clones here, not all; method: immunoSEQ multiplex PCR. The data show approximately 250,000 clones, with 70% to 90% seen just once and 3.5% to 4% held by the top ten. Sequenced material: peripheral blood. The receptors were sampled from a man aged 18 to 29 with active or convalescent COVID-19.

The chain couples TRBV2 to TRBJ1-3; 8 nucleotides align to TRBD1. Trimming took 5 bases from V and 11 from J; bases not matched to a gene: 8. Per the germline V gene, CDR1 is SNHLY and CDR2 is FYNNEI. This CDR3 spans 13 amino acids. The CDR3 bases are TGTGCCAGCAGTCAAATAGTGGGACAGGCCATATATTTT. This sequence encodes CASSQIVGQAIYF.

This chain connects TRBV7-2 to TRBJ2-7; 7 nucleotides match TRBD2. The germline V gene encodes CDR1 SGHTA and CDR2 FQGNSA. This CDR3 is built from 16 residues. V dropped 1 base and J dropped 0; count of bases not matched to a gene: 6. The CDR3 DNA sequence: TGTGCCAGCAGCTTAGGTTGGCGGGAGAGCTCCTACGAGCAGTACTTC. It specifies CASSLGWRESSYEQYF.

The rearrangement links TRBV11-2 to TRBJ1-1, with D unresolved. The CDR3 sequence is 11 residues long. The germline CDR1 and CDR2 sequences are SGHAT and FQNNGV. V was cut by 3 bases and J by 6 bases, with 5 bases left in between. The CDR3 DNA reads TGTGCCAGCAGCTTCGGTGCTGAAGCTTTCTTT. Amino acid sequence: CASSFGAEAFF.

CDR3 amino acids: CASSLKSVGHNSPLHF. The DNA of the CDR3 is TGTGCCAGCAGCTTAAAATCTGTTGGGCACAATTCACCCCTCCACTTT. This chain joins TRBV7-9 and TRBJ1-6; D unclear. In germline, CDR1 is SEHNR, CDR2 FQNEAQ (reference sequence). The length of the CDR3 is 16 residues. V gave up 2 bases and J gave up 7 bases, with 15 bases separating them.

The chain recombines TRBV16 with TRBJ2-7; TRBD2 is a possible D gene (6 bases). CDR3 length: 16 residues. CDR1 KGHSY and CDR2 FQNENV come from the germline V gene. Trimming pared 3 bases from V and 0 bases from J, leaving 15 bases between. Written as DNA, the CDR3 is TGTGCCAGCAGCCAGACGGGCATCGGGAGCTCCTACGAGCAGTACTTC. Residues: CASSQTGIGSSYEQYF.

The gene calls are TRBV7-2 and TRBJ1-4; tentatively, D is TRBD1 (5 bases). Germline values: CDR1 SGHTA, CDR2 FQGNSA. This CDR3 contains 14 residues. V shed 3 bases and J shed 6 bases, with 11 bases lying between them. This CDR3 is CASSFQGFDEKLFF. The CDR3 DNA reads TGTGCCAGCAGCTTTCAGGGTTTCGATGAAAAACTGTTTTTT.

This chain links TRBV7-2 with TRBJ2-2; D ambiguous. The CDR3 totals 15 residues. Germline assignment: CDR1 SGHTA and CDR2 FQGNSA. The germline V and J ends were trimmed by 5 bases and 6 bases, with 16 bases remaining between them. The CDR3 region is CASSARPGDAGELFF. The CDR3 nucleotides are TGTGCCAGCAGCGCACGGCCCGGAGACGCCGGGGAGCTGTTTTTT.

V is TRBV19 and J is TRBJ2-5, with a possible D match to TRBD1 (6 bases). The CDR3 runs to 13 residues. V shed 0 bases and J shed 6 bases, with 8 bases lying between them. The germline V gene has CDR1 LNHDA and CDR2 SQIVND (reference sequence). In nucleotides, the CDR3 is TGTGCCAGTAGTATAGAGGGGGCTAAGACCCAGTACTTC. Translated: CASSIEGAKTQYF. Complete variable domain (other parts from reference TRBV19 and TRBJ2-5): DGGITQSPKYLFRKEGQNVTLSCEQNLNHDAMYWYRQDPGQGLRLIYYSQIVNDFQKGDIAEGYSVSREKKESFPLTVTSAQKNPTAFYLCASSIEGAKTQYFGPGTRLLVL.

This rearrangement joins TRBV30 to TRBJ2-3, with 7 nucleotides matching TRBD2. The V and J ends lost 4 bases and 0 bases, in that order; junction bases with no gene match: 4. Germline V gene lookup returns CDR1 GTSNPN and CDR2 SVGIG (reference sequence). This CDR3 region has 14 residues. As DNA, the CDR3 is TGTGCCTGGACCCTAGCGGCTAGCACAGATACGCAGTATTTT. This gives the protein CAWTLAASTDTQYF. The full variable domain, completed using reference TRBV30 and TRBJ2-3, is SQTIHQWPATLVQPVGSPLSLECTVEGTSNPNLYWYRQAAGRGLQLLFYSVGIGQISSEVPQNLSASRPQDRQFILSSKKLLLSDSGFYLCAWTLAASTDTQYFGPGTRLTVL.

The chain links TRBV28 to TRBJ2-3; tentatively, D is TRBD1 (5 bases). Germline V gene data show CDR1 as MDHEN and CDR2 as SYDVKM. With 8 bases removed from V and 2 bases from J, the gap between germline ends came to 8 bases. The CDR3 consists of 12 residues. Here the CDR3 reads CASDSTTDTQYF. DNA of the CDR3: TGTGCCAGCGACAGTACCACAGATACGCAGTATTTT.

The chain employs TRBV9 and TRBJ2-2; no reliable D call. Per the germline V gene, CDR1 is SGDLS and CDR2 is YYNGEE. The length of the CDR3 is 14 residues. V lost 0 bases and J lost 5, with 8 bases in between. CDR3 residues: CASSVGGQTGELFF. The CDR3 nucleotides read TGTGCCAGCAGCGTAGGAGGTCAAACCGGGGAGCTGTTTTTT. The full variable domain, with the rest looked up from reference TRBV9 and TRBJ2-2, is DSGVTQTPKHLITATGQRVTLRCSPRSGDLSVYWYQQSLDQGLQFLIQYYNGEERAKGNILERFSAQQFPDLHSELNLSSLELGDSALYFCASSVGGQTGELFFGEGSRLTVL.

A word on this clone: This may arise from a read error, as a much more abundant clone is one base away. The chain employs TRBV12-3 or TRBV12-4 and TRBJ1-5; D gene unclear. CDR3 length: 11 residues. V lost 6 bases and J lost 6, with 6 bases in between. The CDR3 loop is CASSSGQPQHF. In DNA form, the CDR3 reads TGTGCCAGCAGCTCGGGTCAGCCCCAGCATTTT.

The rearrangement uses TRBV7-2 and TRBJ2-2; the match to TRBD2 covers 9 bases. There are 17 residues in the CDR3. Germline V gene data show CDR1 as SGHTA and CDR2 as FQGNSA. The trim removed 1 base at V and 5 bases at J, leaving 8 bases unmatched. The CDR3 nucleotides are TGTGCCAGCAGCTTAGGGAGGATAGCGGGAGATACCGGGGAGCTGTTTTTT. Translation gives CASSLGRIAGDTGELFF.

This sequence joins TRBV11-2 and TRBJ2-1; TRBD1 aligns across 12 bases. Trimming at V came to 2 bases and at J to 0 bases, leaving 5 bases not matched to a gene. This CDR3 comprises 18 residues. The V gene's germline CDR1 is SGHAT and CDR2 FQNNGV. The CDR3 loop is CASSLWGQGASSYNEQFF. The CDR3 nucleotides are TGTGCCAGCAGCTTATGGGGACAGGGGGCAAGCTCCTACAATGAGCAGTTCTTC. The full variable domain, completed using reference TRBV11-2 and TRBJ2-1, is EAGVAQSPRYKIIEKRQSVAFWCNPISGHATLYWYQQILGQGPKLLIQFQNNGVVDDSQLPKDRFSAERLKGVDSTLKIQPAKLEDSAVYLCASSLWGQGASSYNEQFFGPGTRLTVL.

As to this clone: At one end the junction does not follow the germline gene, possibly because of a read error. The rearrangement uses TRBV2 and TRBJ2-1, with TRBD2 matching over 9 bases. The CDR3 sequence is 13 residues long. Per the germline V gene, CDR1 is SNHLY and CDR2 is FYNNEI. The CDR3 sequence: CASSEERGGALVF. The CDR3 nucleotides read TGTGCCAGCAGTGAGGAGCGCGGGGGGGCCCTCGTCTTC.

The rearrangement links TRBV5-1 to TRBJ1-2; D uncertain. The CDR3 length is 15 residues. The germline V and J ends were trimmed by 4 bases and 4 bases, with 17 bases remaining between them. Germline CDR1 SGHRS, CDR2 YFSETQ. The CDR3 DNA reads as TGCGCCAGCAGCCCAGGCGCTACAGAACTCTATGGCTACACCTTC. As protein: CASSPGATELYGYTF.

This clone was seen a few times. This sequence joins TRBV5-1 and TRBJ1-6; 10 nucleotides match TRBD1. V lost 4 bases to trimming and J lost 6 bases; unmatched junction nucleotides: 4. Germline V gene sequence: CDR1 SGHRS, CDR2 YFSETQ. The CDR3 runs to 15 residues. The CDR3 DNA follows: TGCGCCAGCAGCCTGGGACAGGGGCGTAATTCACCCCTCCACTTT. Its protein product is CASSLGQGRNSPLHF.

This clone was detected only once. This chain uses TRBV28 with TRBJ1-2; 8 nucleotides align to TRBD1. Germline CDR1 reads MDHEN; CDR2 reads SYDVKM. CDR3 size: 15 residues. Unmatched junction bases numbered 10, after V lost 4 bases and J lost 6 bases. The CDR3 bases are TGTGCCAGCAGTTCCCACCAGGACAGGGTAAATGGCTACACCTTC. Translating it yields CASSSHQDRVNGYTF.